A single sample gave rise to the 12 T cell receptor beta chains below, sequenced in a study of blood T cell repertoires in COVID-19. Produced via immunoSEQ multiplex PCR; TCRdb's table is partial and in-frame only. The sample contains under 150,000 clones, about 85% of which appear only once. The sequencing sample was made of peripheral blood. The receptors were sampled from a woman in her fifties or sixties with COVID-19, enrolled during active disease.

The J gene is TRBJ2-5, the V gene TRBV5-1, with 14 positions matching TRBD2. J was trimmed by 5 bases and V by 4 bases; bases with no gene match: 7. Looked up from germline, CDR1 is SGHRS and CDR2 is YFSETQ. CDR3 size: 16 residues. CDR3: CASSPRLAGGRETQYF. CDR3 nucleotides: TGCGCCAGCAGCCCCCGACTAGCGGGGGGGCGGGAGACCCAGTACTTC.

The chain uses TRBV11-3 and TRBJ1-6; D is ambiguous. The germline CDR1 and CDR2 sequences are SGHNT and YENEEA. This CDR3 spans 16 amino acids. The ends were cut back, 8 bases at V and 4 bases at J, with 18 bases in the middle. Written as DNA, the CDR3 is TGTGCCAGCCTCTACCGGAGGCGAACTTATAATTCACCCCTCCACTTT. It encodes CASLYRRRTYNSPLHF.

The chain combines TRBV29-1 with TRBJ2-3; D is unclear. V was shortened by 4 bases and J by 0 bases, with 5 bases between the two germline ends. The CDR3 extends over 12 amino acids. Germline CDR1 reads SQVTM; CDR2 reads ANQGSEA. The CDR3 bases are TGCAGCGTTGGCACTAGCACAGATACGCAGTATTTT. Its protein product is CSVGTSTDTQYF.

The chain has TRBV11-2 and TRBJ1-6; D gene unclear. The V gene lost 1 base and the J gene lost 8 bases, with 9 bases spanning the gap. Germline CDR1 is SGHAT and CDR2 is FQNNGV. The CDR3 consists of 14 residues. CDR3 protein: CASSLANSHSPLHF. The CDR3 nucleotides read TGTGCCAGCAGCTTAGCCAACAGTCATTCACCCCTCCACTTT. The whole variable domain, filled in from reference TRBV11-2 and TRBJ1-6, reads EAGVAQSPRYKIIEKRQSVAFWCNPISGHATLYWYQQILGQGPKLLIQFQNNGVVDDSQLPKDRFSAERLKGVDSTLKIQPAKLEDSAVYLCASSLANSHSPLHFGNGTRLTVT.

The chain couples TRBV5-8 to TRBJ2-7; TRBD1 aligns across 10 bases. The V gene end was trimmed by 4 bases and the J gene end by 3 bases; junction bases not matched to a gene: 7. In germline, CDR1 is SGHTS, CDR2 YDEGEE. CDR3 length: 15 residues. CDR3 protein: CASSAGTGAHYEQYF. CDR3 nucleotide sequence: TGTGCCAGCAGCGCCGGGACAGGGGCCCACTACGAGCAGTACTTC.

The J gene is TRBJ1-1, the V gene TRBV14; no definite D call. Trimming pared 0 bases from V and 0 bases from J, leaving 14 bases between. This CDR3 is built from 17 residues. Germline CDR1 is SGHDN and CDR2 is FVKESK. The CDR3 DNA reads TGTGCCAGCAGCCAAGATACTTATGATTTGTTGAACACTGAAGCTTTCTTT. It yields the protein CASSQDTYDLLNTEAFF.

The chain combines TRBV5-1 with TRBJ2-3; 7 nucleotides align to TRBD1. After removal of 4 bases from V and 3 bases from J, the junction contained 8 bases not matched to a gene. The CDR3 totals 15 residues. Germline V gene data show CDR1 as SGHRS and CDR2 as YFSETQ. CDR3: CASSSTGAGTDTQYF. The CDR3, as DNA: TGCGCCAGCAGCAGCACAGGGGCTGGTACAGATACGCAGTATTTT.

The V and J genes are TRBV9 and TRBJ1-1; no clear D gene. Trimming took off 0 bases at V and 1 base at J, with 10 bases between the two ends. The CDR3 extends over 15 amino acids. CDR1 SGDLS and CDR2 YYNGEE come from the germline V gene. The CDR3 nucleotides are TGTGCCAGCAGCGTAGCCCGAGGTACGAACACTGAAGCTTTCTTT. Encoded protein: CASSVARGTNTEAFF.

A word on this clone: At one boundary the junction diverges from the germline segment, which might be a read error. The chain combines TRBV13 with TRBJ2-5; D remains unclear. The CDR3 length is 14 residues. Per the germline V gene, CDR1 is PRHDT and CDR2 is FYEKMQ (reference sequence). The CDR3 sequence: CASSLAPTREAQYF. The CDR3 region has the DNA TGTGCCAGCAGCTTAGCACCTACAAGAGAGGCCCAGTACTTC.

The V gene is TRBV7-9, the J gene TRBJ1-2; the match to TRBD1 covers 10 bases. The J segment lost 6 bases and the V segment lost 4 bases, leaving 8 bases of the junction unmatched. The CDR3 runs to 15 residues. Germline-derived CDR1 and CDR2 are SEHNR and FQNEAQ (reference sequence). The chain's CDR3 is CASSSGHGQGDGYTF. Written as DNA, the CDR3 is TGTGCCAGCAGCTCGGGGCACGGACAGGGGGATGGCTACACCTTC.

The V and J genes are TRBV5-6 and TRBJ1-5; no firm D call. Trimming took off 3 bases at V and 5 bases at J, with 12 bases between the two ends. This CDR3 is 14 amino acids long. Germline V lookup: CDR1 SGHDT, CDR2 YYEEEE. CDR3 coding DNA: TGTGCCAGCAGCTCGGCCCCCGGGGATCAGCCCCAGCATTTT. Translated: CASSSAPGDQPQHF.

CDR3 protein: CASSLGQGRYEQYF. The CDR3 DNA reads as TGTGCCAGCAGTCTGGGACAGGGTAGGTACGAGCAGTACTTC. The chain joins TRBV6-5 to TRBJ2-7, with TRBD1 identical over 9 bases. V lost 5 bases, J lost 4 bases, and 6 bases stayed unmatched. CDR1 and CDR2 from the germline V gene are MNHEY and SVGAGI. CDR3 length equals 14 residues.